This TCR beta chain stems from a study of Ad26.COV2.S vaccination and SARS-CoV-2 variants listed by TCRdb under 2021. Context from the whole study: Donors in the vaccine arm were drawn from COV1001, a phase I-IIa trial of Ad26.COV2.S in healthy adults that was multicentre, randomized, double-blind and placebo-controlled. Ad26.COV2.S was administered intramuscularly at 5 x 10^10 or 1 x 10^11 viral particles, either as a single shot or as two shots given 56 days apart. Trial participants were randomized into five groups of five: low-dose or high-dose Ad26.COV2.S given once or twice, or placebo on both occasions. Sequencing of the TCRbeta repertoire served to evaluate the specificity and breadth of SARS-CoV-2-reactive T cell receptors following Ad26.COV2.S vaccination. The TCR-sequenced set comprised about 32 samples: some 19 Ad26.COV2.S vaccine recipients, 5 placebo recipients and 8 SARS-CoV-2 convalescent individuals. Investigators remained blinded to trial group allocation during experiments and outcome assessment. Results the study describes overall, beyond this receptor: After vaccination, substantial breadth of spike-specific CD8+ and CD4+ T cell responses was reported. The study lacked the statistical power to compare responses across vaccine doses or regimens. Vaccine and placebo recipients had similar non-spike TCR breadth, a finding consistent with the vaccine containing only spike. Spike-specific TCR breadth was higher in Ad26.COV2.S recipients than in placebo recipients (P = 0.0014). The authors noted that the TCR breadth and depth analyses may have underestimated total T cell responses.

The sample's treatment or condition label is to be understood as: about 20 received Ad26.COV2.S at low or high dose, single or two shots; roughly five received placebo; per-sample allocation not given. Repertoires of vaccine and placebo recipients were sequenced from samples collected on day 63 after the first injection. Between 29 July and 7 August 2020, Cohort 1b enrolled about two dozen adults aged 18-55 years at one site in Boston, USA. Ad26.COV2.S was a replication-incompetent adenovirus type 26 vector that expressed a prefusion-stabilized SARS-CoV-2 spike protein derived from the original Wuhan strain. The immunoSEQ Assay was the method used to sequence TCRbeta CDR3 regions. After extraction, genomic DNA underwent amplification by bias-controlled multiplex PCR, followed by high-throughput sequencing. The authors' analysis ran thus. To quantify the absolute abundance of each unique TCRbeta CDR3 region, sequences were collapsed and filtered. T cell fraction was estimated by normalizing TCRbeta template counts to usable DNA, which was measured by amplifying reference genes present in all nucleated cells. Repertoire TCRs were annotated as SARS-CoV-2-specific by exact matching of V gene, CDR3 amino acid sequence and J gene to a known reactive TCR set. The reference SARS-CoV-2 TCR set came from MIRA and was filtered for enrichment in COVID-19-positive ImmuneCODE repertoires, removing public or cross-reactive TCRs. Based on the MIRA antigens, annotated TCRs were further analysed at the level of specific ORF or position within ORF. Depth was the summed frequency of annotated unique rearrangements, while breadth was defined as annotated unique rearrangements over total unique productive rearrangements. Group comparisons of TCR breadth used two-sided Wilcoxon rank-sum tests. TCRdb mirrors the immuneACCESS table, restricted to in-frame sequences. Some clones are absent from its copies; in checked studies, under half trace to an unresolved V gene, and the reason for the others is unknown. V and J calls and clone size are copied from that table; D and trimming were computed from the DNA. Here the sample has roughly 500,000 clones; about 88% occur a single time. Around 2.6% of the sample belongs to the ten largest clones.

The CDR3 covers 12 residues, taking in both the cysteine and the phenylalanine. CDR3 DNA only is kept here, 36 bases in frame from base 1. Relative to germline, V is 0 bases shorter and J is 15 bases shorter, with 12 bases between their ends. According to the germline V gene, CDR1 reads SNHLY and CDR2 reads FYNNEI. A note on this clone: The antigen this receptor binds is unknown. It has no much larger one-base neighbor in the sample; base qualities were not kept.

The sequence came from a person aged 18-60 years who received the Ad26.COV2.S COVID-19 vaccine or a placebo. The chain couples TRBV2 to TRBJ1-5, with TRBD1 perhaps the D gene, on 5 matching bases. The specimen was peripheral blood, collected in a trial of Ad26.COV2.S vaccine versus placebo. The DNA sequence follows: TGTGCCAGCAGTGAAGCTTGGTGGGGCGCGCATTTT. It specifies CASSEAWWGAHF.